The rows below give T cell receptor beta chains drawn from one sample of a study of beta chain features in type 1 diabetes. The table came from immunoSEQ multiplex PCR; TCRdb's copy has only in-frame clones and leaves some out. The repertoire holds 150,000 to 200,000 clones, with roughly 9% as singletons. The specimen was central memory CD4+ T cells from blood. The receptors come from a woman aged 18 to 35 in good health. Both conserved end residues are part of each CDR3. Each record gives: clone size, J gene, D gene, V gene, CDR3 DNA, CDR3 protein. The D gene is left open where the match is weak. For some rows the clone size is stated as once, few or many, or as a class when expanded; others skip it.

clone_size: NA
j_call: TRBJ2-2
d_call: NA
v_call: TRBV19
cdr3_nt: TGTGCCAGTAGGATTCAGGGGAACACCGGGGAGCTGTTTTTT
cdr3_aa: CASRIQGNTGELFF

clone_size: few
j_call: TRBJ1-5
d_call: NA
v_call: TRBV6-6
cdr3_nt: TGTGCCAGCATGGGACACTATAGCAATCAGCCCCAGCATTTT
cdr3_aa: CASMGHYSNQPQHF

clone_size: NA
j_call: TRBJ1-5
d_call: NA
v_call: TRBV7-9
cdr3_nt: TGTGCCAGCAGCTTAGGAGGTCTTAATCAGCCCCAGCATTTT
cdr3_aa: CASSLGGLNQPQHF

clone_size: NA
j_call: TRBJ2-5
d_call: TRBD2
v_call: TRBV5-1
cdr3_nt: TGCGCCAGCAGCTTGGCTAGCGGGCCACCGGGGGAGACCCAGTACTTC
cdr3_aa: CASSLASGPPGETQYF

clone_size: few
j_call: TRBJ2-3
d_call: NA
v_call: TRBV7-2
cdr3_nt: TGTGCCAGCAGCCCAGACTACCTAAACACAGATACGCAGTATTTT
cdr3_aa: CASSPDYLNTDTQYF

clone_size: few
j_call: TRBJ1-2
d_call: NA
v_call: TRBV7-2
cdr3_nt: TGTGCCAGCAGCTTACAGGGGCAGGGCTATGGCTACACCTTC
cdr3_aa: CASSLQGQGYGYTF

clone_size: NA
j_call: TRBJ2-7
d_call: TRBD2
v_call: TRBV6-1
cdr3_nt: TGTGCCAGCAGCGCAACTAGCGCCTACGAGCAGTACTTC
cdr3_aa: CASSATSAYEQYF

clone_size: few
j_call: TRBJ1-1
d_call: NA
v_call: TRBV6-1
cdr3_nt: TGTGCCAGCAGTGAATCCGGAGGACGGAACACTGAAGCTTTCTTT
cdr3_aa: CASSESGGRNTEAFF

clone_size: NA
j_call: TRBJ2-2
d_call: NA
v_call: TRBV27
cdr3_nt: TGTGCCAGCCAGCCAGGGCATCGGTCCGGGGAGCTGTTTTTT
cdr3_aa: CASQPGHRSGELFF

clone_size: NA
j_call: TRBJ2-7
d_call: TRBD1
v_call: TRBV2
cdr3_nt: TGTGCCAGCCGAATCCCGGGACAGGGAAACGAGCAGTACTTC
cdr3_aa: CASRIPGQGNEQYF

clone_size: few
j_call: TRBJ1-2
d_call: NA
v_call: TRBV11-1
cdr3_nt: TGTGCCAGCAGCTTTCAACTTGGCTATGGCTACACCTTC
cdr3_aa: CASSFQLGYGYTF

clone_size: few
j_call: TRBJ1-5
d_call: NA
v_call: TRBV2
cdr3_nt: TGTGCCAGCCAACTGGGTACGCGGCAGCCCCAGCATTTT
cdr3_aa: CASQLGTRQPQHF

clone_size: NA
j_call: TRBJ2-1
d_call: TRBD2
v_call: TRBV18
cdr3_nt: TGTGCCAGCTCAACTCGGACTAGCGGGAGGGCTACCGATGAGCAGTTCTTC
cdr3_aa: CASSTRTSGRATDEQFF

clone_size: NA
j_call: TRBJ2-1
d_call: TRBD1
v_call: TRBV5-1
cdr3_nt: TGCGCCAGCAGCCTAGGACAGGACACTTACAATGAGCAGTTCTTC
cdr3_aa: CASSLGQDTYNEQFF

clone_size: NA
j_call: TRBJ2-3
d_call: TRBD2
v_call: TRBV5-1
cdr3_nt: TGCGCCAGCAGCTTTAGCGGGAGTCAGGCAGATACGCAGTATTTT
cdr3_aa: CASSFSGSQADTQYF

clone_size: NA
j_call: TRBJ1-2
d_call: TRBD1
v_call: TRBV5-4
cdr3_nt: TGCGCCAGCAGCCAAGACAGGGGGTCTGTCTACACCTTC
cdr3_aa: CASSQDRGSVYTF

clone_size: NA
j_call: TRBJ1-5
d_call: NA
v_call: TRBV30
cdr3_nt: TGTGCCTGGAGTACCAGGGGAAATCAGCCCCAGCATTTT
cdr3_aa: CAWSTRGNQPQHF

clone_size: few
j_call: TRBJ2-3
d_call: TRBD2
v_call: TRBV5-1
cdr3_nt: TGCGCCAGCAGCCCAAGAGAAGCGGGAGGAGGTGATACGCAGTATTTT
cdr3_aa: CASSPREAGGGDTQYF

clone_size: NA
j_call: TRBJ2-5
d_call: TRBD1
v_call: TRBV9
cdr3_nt: TGTGCCAGCAGCCCATTGACCAGGGGGGAGACCCAGTACTTC
cdr3_aa: CASSPLTRGETQYF

clone_size: NA
j_call: TRBJ2-2
d_call: NA
v_call: TRBV7-3
cdr3_nt: TGTGCCACCCGCGGGGGCGGGAGCACCGGGGAGCTGTTTTTT
cdr3_aa: CATRGGGSTGELFF

clone_size: many
j_call: TRBJ2-7
d_call: TRBD2
v_call: TRBV7-2
cdr3_nt: TGTGCCAGCAGCCGTCGAATAGCGGGGCTGGATGAGCAGTACTTC
cdr3_aa: CASSRRIAGLDEQYF

clone_size: NA
j_call: TRBJ1-1
d_call: NA
v_call: TRBV18
cdr3_nt: TGTGCCAGCTCACCGGAGATGAACACTGAAGCTTTCTTT
cdr3_aa: CASSPEMNTEAFF

clone_size: few
j_call: TRBJ2-5
d_call: NA
v_call: TRBV10-3
cdr3_nt: TGTGCCATCAGGGAAACAGGGTTTTCAGAGACCCAGTACTTC
cdr3_aa: CAIRETGFSETQYF

clone_size: many
j_call: TRBJ2-7
d_call: TRBD2
v_call: TRBV6-6
cdr3_nt: TGTGCCAGCAGCCGCCCTACTAGCGGGAGCTACGAGCAGTACTTC
cdr3_aa: CASSRPTSGSYEQYF

clone_size: few
j_call: TRBJ1-5
d_call: NA
v_call: TRBV27
cdr3_nt: TGTGCCAGCAGTCCCCACGGTGGGAGGGGCTATAATCAGCCCCAGCATTTT
cdr3_aa: CASSPHGGRGYNQPQHF

clone_size: few
j_call: TRBJ1-5
d_call: NA
v_call: TRBV7-6
cdr3_nt: TGTGCCAGCAGCTTGCAGTCGGGGGGCAATCAGCCCCAGCATTTT
cdr3_aa: CASSLQSGGNQPQHF

clone_size: NA
j_call: TRBJ2-1
d_call: TRBD2
v_call: TRBV7-2
cdr3_nt: TGTGCCAGCAGCAGTAGCGGGGGCCACAATGAGCAGTTCTTC
cdr3_aa: CASSSSGGHNEQFF

clone_size: few
j_call: TRBJ2-3
d_call: NA
v_call: TRBV29-1
cdr3_nt: TGCAGCGTTGAAGATCAAACAGATACGCAGTATTTT
cdr3_aa: CSVEDQTDTQYF

clone_size: NA
j_call: TRBJ2-7
d_call: NA
v_call: TRBV7-2
cdr3_nt: TGTGCCAGCAGCTTATACGGACAGACCTACGAGCAGTACTTC
cdr3_aa: CASSLYGQTYEQYF

clone_size: few
j_call: TRBJ1-1
d_call: NA
v_call: TRBV7-9
cdr3_nt: TGTGCCAGCAGCTACCGTGGGGGCTTAACTGAAGCTTTCTTT
cdr3_aa: CASSYRGGLTEAFF

clone_size: NA
j_call: TRBJ2-5
d_call: TRBD2
v_call: TRBV4-1
cdr3_nt: TGCGCCAGCAGCCATGTGGGACTAGCGGGGTCAGAGACCCAGTACTTC
cdr3_aa: CASSHVGLAGSETQYF

clone_size: few
j_call: TRBJ1-3
d_call: NA
v_call: TRBV5-1
cdr3_nt: TGCGCCAGCAGGTTCGACGGAGGATCTGGAAACACCATATATTTT
cdr3_aa: CASRFDGGSGNTIYF

clone_size: NA
j_call: TRBJ2-7
d_call: NA
v_call: TRBV7-2
cdr3_nt: TGTGCCAGCAGCTTAGGCAGGGGACGTGGGGAGCAGTACTTC
cdr3_aa: CASSLGRGRGEQYF

clone_size: few
j_call: TRBJ1-1
d_call: NA
v_call: TRBV30
cdr3_nt: TGTGCCTGGAGTGTACTGAGGGATCACGCTGAAGCTTTCTTT
cdr3_aa: CAWSVLRDHAEAFF

clone_size: few
j_call: TRBJ1-5
d_call: TRBD1
v_call: TRBV5-4
cdr3_nt: TGTGCCAGCAGCCGAACGGGACAGTTGACTCAGCCCCAGCATTTT
cdr3_aa: CASSRTGQLTQPQHF

clone_size: few
j_call: TRBJ2-2
d_call: NA
v_call: TRBV9
cdr3_nt: TGTGCCAGCAGCGTAGGAGGGTTTGGGACACGAGTCGGGGAGCTGTTTTTT
cdr3_aa: CASSVGGFGTRVGELFF

clone_size: NA
j_call: TRBJ2-7
d_call: TRBD1
v_call: TRBV7-9
cdr3_nt: TGTGCCAGCAGCTTTCACCGGCAGGGGGACTACGAGCAGTACTTC
cdr3_aa: CASSFHRQGDYEQYF

clone_size: NA
j_call: TRBJ1-1
d_call: TRBD1
v_call: TRBV18
cdr3_nt: TGTGCCAGCTCACCCGGGACAGGGGCGCCCACTGAAGCTTTCTTT
cdr3_aa: CASSPGTGAPTEAFF

clone_size: NA
j_call: TRBJ1-2
d_call: TRBD1
v_call: TRBV5-4
cdr3_nt: TGTGCCAGCAGCCTAAACAGGGGGTCGGGCTATGGCTACACCTTC
cdr3_aa: CASSLNRGSGYGYTF

clone_size: few
j_call: TRBJ1-6
d_call: NA
v_call: TRBV23-1
cdr3_nt: TGCGCCAGCAGTCACCCCGTCGGGTTCTATAATTCACCCCTCCACTTT
cdr3_aa: CASSHPVGFYNSPLHF

clone_size: few
j_call: TRBJ1-3
d_call: NA
v_call: TRBV18
cdr3_nt: TGTGCCAGCTCACCATCGGAAGCCCCGAGGCAATATTTT
cdr3_aa: CASSPSEAPRQYF

clone_size: few
j_call: TRBJ2-2
d_call: TRBD2
v_call: TRBV29-1
cdr3_nt: TGCAGCGTTGAAGATCGGGGGGGAGGGCGTCTAACCGGGGAGCTGTTTTTT
cdr3_aa: CSVEDRGGGRLTGELFF

clone_size: NA
j_call: TRBJ2-7
d_call: NA
v_call: TRBV7-2
cdr3_nt: TGTGCCAGCAGCTTAGTCGGCAGGGTCGAGCAGTACTTC
cdr3_aa: CASSLVGRVEQYF

clone_size: once
j_call: TRBJ2-1
d_call: TRBD2
v_call: TRBV25-1
cdr3_nt: TGTGCCAGCAGTGACACGACTAGCGGGGGTCCAGAGGAGCAGTTCTTC
cdr3_aa: CASSDTTSGGPEEQFF

clone_size: NA
j_call: TRBJ1-2
d_call: NA
v_call: TRBV29-1
cdr3_nt: TGCAGCGTAGAGACCGGAGGAAACTATGGCTACACCTTC
cdr3_aa: CSVETGGNYGYTF

clone_size: few
j_call: TRBJ2-3
d_call: TRBD2
v_call: TRBV5-1
cdr3_nt: TGCGCCAGCAGCAAGACCTCGGGACTAGCGGGGGGTGAGGATACGCAGTATTTT
cdr3_aa: CASSKTSGLAGGEDTQYF

clone_size: few
j_call: TRBJ2-7
d_call: NA
v_call: TRBV4-1
cdr3_nt: TGCGCCAGCAGCCAACAGCAGGGTGGGGGGACCACCTACGAGCAGTACTTC
cdr3_aa: CASSQQQGGGTTYEQYF

clone_size: few
j_call: TRBJ2-7
d_call: TRBD1
v_call: TRBV14
cdr3_nt: TGTGCCAGCAGCTTTCGACAGGGTCTCGACGAGCAGTACTTC
cdr3_aa: CASSFRQGLDEQYF

clone_size: NA
j_call: TRBJ1-4
d_call: TRBD1
v_call: TRBV7-2
cdr3_nt: TGTGCCAGCAGCCCGCCGGGACAGTCTAATGAAAAACTGTTTTTT
cdr3_aa: CASSPPGQSNEKLFF

clone_size: few
j_call: TRBJ2-1
d_call: NA
v_call: TRBV7-3
cdr3_nt: TGTGCCAGCAGCTTAATCGCGAACTCCTACAATGAGCAGTTCTTC
cdr3_aa: CASSLIANSYNEQFF

clone_size: NA
j_call: TRBJ2-7
d_call: TRBD2
v_call: TRBV7-9
cdr3_nt: TGTGCCAGCAGCTCGGGACTAGCGTTGGGCGAGCAGTACTTC
cdr3_aa: CASSSGLALGEQYF

clone_size: NA
j_call: TRBJ1-4
d_call: NA
v_call: TRBV27
cdr3_nt: TGTGCCAGCAGTTTTAACAGCCATAATGAAAAACTGTTTTTT
cdr3_aa: CASSFNSHNEKLFF

clone_size: NA
j_call: TRBJ2-3
d_call: TRBD2
v_call: TRBV7-8
cdr3_nt: TGTGCCAGCAGCTCGAGGACTAGCGGGCAAAGAGGGGATACGCAGTATTTT
cdr3_aa: CASSSRTSGQRGDTQYF

clone_size: few
j_call: TRBJ1-2
d_call: TRBD1
v_call: TRBV6-6
cdr3_nt: TGTGCCAGCAGCCCTCGAGACAGGGGTCTCAGCTACACCTTC
cdr3_aa: CASSPRDRGLSYTF

clone_size: few
j_call: TRBJ2-3
d_call: TRBD2
v_call: TRBV9
cdr3_nt: TGTGCCAGCAGCGCCCGACTAGCGGGAATCGCCGGGGCAGATACGCAGTATTTT
cdr3_aa: CASSARLAGIAGADTQYF

clone_size: NA
j_call: TRBJ2-7
d_call: NA
v_call: TRBV18
cdr3_nt: TGTGCCAGCTCACCACCGTCAGGGCCGAACGAGCAGTACTTC
cdr3_aa: CASSPPSGPNEQYF

clone_size: few
j_call: TRBJ2-3
d_call: NA
v_call: TRBV7-9
cdr3_nt: TGTGCCAGCAGCTCCCTAGGACTAAACACAGATACGCAGTATTTT
cdr3_aa: CASSSLGLNTDTQYF

clone_size: NA
j_call: TRBJ2-1
d_call: TRBD1
v_call: TRBV11-1
cdr3_nt: TGTGCCAGCAGCCCCTCACAGGGGGCGGGTAGGAATGAGCAGTTCTTC
cdr3_aa: CASSPSQGAGRNEQFF

clone_size: few
j_call: TRBJ1-4
d_call: NA
v_call: TRBV5-1
cdr3_nt: TGCGCCAGCAGCTTGGATCAGGTTAATGAAAAACTGTTTTTT
cdr3_aa: CASSLDQVNEKLFF